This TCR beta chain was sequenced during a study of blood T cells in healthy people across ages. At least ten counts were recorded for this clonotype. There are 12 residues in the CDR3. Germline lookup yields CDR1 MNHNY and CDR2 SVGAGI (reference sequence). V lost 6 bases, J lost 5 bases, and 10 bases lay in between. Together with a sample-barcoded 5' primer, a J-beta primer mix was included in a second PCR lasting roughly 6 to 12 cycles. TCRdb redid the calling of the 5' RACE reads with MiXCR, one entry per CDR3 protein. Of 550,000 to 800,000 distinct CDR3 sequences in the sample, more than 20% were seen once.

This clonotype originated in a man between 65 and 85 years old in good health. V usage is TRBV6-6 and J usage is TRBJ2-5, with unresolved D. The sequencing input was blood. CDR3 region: CASSRLGETQYF. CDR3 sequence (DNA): TGTGCCAGCAGCCGGTTGGGCGAGACCCAGTACTTC.